This TCR beta chain was identified in a study of vaccination and CD4 T cells after COVID-19. Background on the study: Nasal swab PCR showed SARS-CoV-2 in convalescent patients, several with mild and one with severe disease. Investigators took post-vaccine samples a median 72 days after dose two, within a range of 14 to 241. Stimuli were overlapping spike peptide pools of SARS-CoV-2 and three common cold coronaviruses (HCoV-NL63, HCoV-OC43, HCoV-229E).

Oncomine TCR Beta short-read sequencing was applied to DNA from cultured CD4+ T cells. TCRdb reanalysed the PCR reads using MiXCR and keeps one entry per CDR3 protein. The sample lists about 13,000 distinct CDR3 sequences, roughly 70% occurring once. The treatment denotes: roughly ten-day PBMC culture with coronavirus spike peptide pools or control peptides (ViraFEST assay). ViraFEST stimulated the growth of antigen-specific T cells using peptide pools and subsequently profiled their TCRs by sequencing. Losses at the gene ends were 7 bases for V and 3 bases for J; bases not matched to a gene: 7. This CDR3 contains 15 residues. To note about this clonotype: Its cognate antigen is unknown.

The receptor comes from a human donor who had recovered from COVID-19. Specimen: CD4+ T cells from blood, cultured in vitro. V gene TRBV12-3 or TRBV12-4 combines with J gene TRBJ2-5, with 11 bases matching TRBD2. Here the CDR3 reads CASTISGRGKETQYF. The CDR3 DNA reads TGTGCCAGCACCATTAGCGGGAGGGGTAAAGAGACCCAGTACTTC.